The clone carrying this T cell receptor (beta chain) has only a few counts. Its antigen is not known. This sample is drawn from a study of post-analysis software for immune sequencing data. Study results and limitations: Samples from one preparation batch, clustered by F measure, grouped strongly together. Relative to controls, patients had 4 or 5 TRBV segments at higher frequency, with TRBV5-6, TRBV5-1 and TRBV20-1 among these.

Unique molecular identifiers tagged the TCR beta cDNA libraries. TCRdb re-derived calls from the PCR reads in MiXCR, one entry per CDR3 protein. In the table there are about 380,000 distinct CDR3 sequences, roughly 30% of which are singletons. Germline CDR1 reads LGHNA; CDR2 reads YSLEER. The CDR3 is 15 amino acids. The V and J ends lost 0 bases and 4 bases respectively, with 10 bases between them. The origin of this receptor is a girl between 10 and 17 years old with multiple sclerosis. This chain uses TRBV4-3 with TRBJ2-1; maybe TRBD1 (7 bases). Sequencing was carried out using blood. This CDR3 is CASSQEQGGYNEQFF. In nucleotides, the CDR3 is TGCGCCAGCAGCCAAGAGCAGGGGGGATACAATGAGCAGTTCTTC.